The 23 T cell receptor beta chains in this list originate from one sample, sequenced in a study of identifying expanded T cells in peripheral blood. Libraries were prepared by immunoSEQ multiplex PCR; TCRdb keeps only in-frame clonotypes and omits some of them. Among nearly 60,000 clones listed, about nine tenths were seen once. The sample comprised blood. These receptor sequences come from a person aged 18 to 75 in good health.

The chain has TRBV20-1 and TRBJ2-3; D gene ambiguous. V was pared by 5 bases and J by 5 bases, with 8 bases between. CDR1 and CDR2 from the germline V gene are DFQATT and SNEGSKA (reference sequence). The CDR3 is made up of 11 amino acids. CDR3 amino acids: CSAPKKDTQYF. CDR3 nucleotide sequence: TGCAGTGCTCCGAAGAAAGATACGCAGTATTTT.

This clone appeared a few times. The chain carries TRBV4-1 and TRBJ1-5; no firm D call. Trimming shortened V by 1 base and J by 6 bases, and 19 bases separated the two germline ends. The CDR3 runs 17 residues. Germline values: CDR1 MGHRA, CDR2 YSYEKL. This CDR3 is CASSQVLLGPGGQPQHF. The CDR3 DNA reads as TGCGCCAGCAGCCAAGTATTACTTGGGCCAGGCGGTCAGCCCCAGCATTTT.

This rearrangement joins TRBV27 to TRBJ1-1, with D maybe TRBD1 (5 bases). This CDR3 comprises 15 residues. V lost 0 bases to trimming and J lost 0 bases, with 8 bases between them. The germline gives CDR1 MNHEY, CDR2 SMNVEV (reference sequence). The CDR3 here is CASSLSGGLNTEAFF. The CDR3 DNA sequence: TGTGCCAGCAGTTTATCTGGGGGATTGAACACTGAAGCTTTCTTT.

V and J are TRBV11-3 and TRBJ2-1; no clear D. This CDR3 has 14 residues. Trimming stripped 6 bases from V and 3 bases from J, with 12 bases between. In germline, CDR1 is SGHNT, CDR2 YENEEA. The CDR3 here is CASSRPGLYNEQFF. The CDR3 nucleotides read TGTGCCAGCAGTCGCCCCGGGCTCTACAATGAGCAGTTCTTC.

The gene calls are TRBV5-4 and TRBJ2-7; TRBD2 is a possible D gene (6 bases). Trimming took 0 bases from V and 0 from J, leaving 10 bases between them. From germline, CDR1 is SGHNT and CDR2 YYREEE (reference sequence). The CDR3 is 15 residues long. The CDR3 nucleotides read TGTGCCAGCAGCTTGGGAGGGAGGAGCTCCTACGAGCAGTACTTC. The encoded protein is CASSLGGRSSYEQYF.

V usage is TRBV7-7 and J usage is TRBJ2-1; 9 nucleotides agree with TRBD2. The CDR3 consists of 17 residues. V was clipped by 1 base and J by 6 bases; unmatched bases: 10. Germline-derived CDR1 and CDR2 are SSHAT and FNYEAQ (reference sequence). CDR3 loop: CASSLGLGGREGNEQFF. In nucleotides, the CDR3 is TGTGCCAGCAGCTTAGGCCTTGGTGGGCGGGAGGGCAATGAGCAGTTCTTC.

The chain uses TRBV18 and TRBJ1-3; 7 nucleotides match TRBD1. Germline values: CDR1 KGHSH, CDR2 LQKENI. J lost 0 bases, V lost 1 base, and 6 bases had no gene match. This CDR3 comprises 17 residues. CDR3 loop: CASSPQRDSLSGNTIYF. As DNA, the CDR3 is TGTGCCAGCTCACCACAGCGGGACAGTCTCTCTGGAAACACCATATATTTT.

The V gene is TRBV18, the J gene TRBJ2-1; TRBD1 might be the D (6 bases). Germline CDR1 reads KGHSH; CDR2 reads LQKENI. This CDR3 spans 14 amino acids. V shed 4 bases and J shed 8 bases, with 15 bases lying between them. Here the CDR3 reads CASSRDTRWDEQFF. The CDR3 DNA is TGTGCCAGCTCACGGGACACCCGTTGGGATGAGCAGTTCTTC.

The chain has TRBV2 and TRBJ1-2, with a possible D match to TRBD1 (6 bases). The CDR3 has 13 residues. The V and J ends lost 3 bases and 10 bases respectively, with 15 bases between them. Germline CDR1 reads SNHLY; CDR2 reads FYNNEI. CDR3 in amino acids: CASSEGRTGPYTF. CDR3 nucleotide sequence: TGTGCCAGCAGTGAGGGGAGAACAGGGCCCTACACCTTC.

The chain recombines TRBV6-5 with TRBJ1-2; a possible D gene is TRBD1 (5 bases). V was cut by 2 bases and J by 7 bases, with 8 bases left in between. Germline V gene data show CDR1 as MNHEY and CDR2 as SVGAGI. CDR3 length equals 12 residues. The CDR3 nucleotides are TGTGCCAGCAGTTACCAGGGCGGTGGCTACACCTTC. Amino acid sequence: CASSYQGGGYTF.

The chain is built from TRBV7-3 and TRBJ2-3, with 7 positions matching TRBD2. The V and J ends lost 2 bases and 4 bases, in that order; junction bases with no gene match: 6. This CDR3 has 15 residues. CDR1 and CDR2 (germline): SGHTA, FQGTGA. In nucleotides, the CDR3 is TGTGCCAGCAGCTTAGGCAGCGGGGCAGCAGATACGCAGTATTTT. Its translation is CASSLGSGAADTQYF.

This clone was found once. V and J are TRBV21-1 and TRBJ1-4; the DNA was not compared with TRBD1, the D call given in the table. TRBV21-1 is reported as a pseudogene. This CDR3 is built from 14 residues. The CDR3: CASSKAGQHEKLFF. In DNA, the CDR3 is TGTGCCAGCAGCAAAGCAGGACAGCATGAAAAACTGTTTTTT.

The chain joins TRBV28 to TRBJ2-7; 7 bases match TRBD2. J gave up 5 bases and V 2 bases, and 12 bases lay outside the gene matches. Germline-derived CDR1 and CDR2 are MDHEN and SYDVKM. This CDR3 has 16 amino acids. Written as DNA, the CDR3 is TGTGCCAGCAGTTTAGGGGGGGGAATGCGGTTTGACGAGCAGTACTTC. Translation gives CASSLGGGMRFDEQYF.

The V and J genes are TRBV6-5 and TRBJ2-3; no clear D. The CDR3 spans 13 residues. The V end was cut by 6 bases, the J end by 2 bases, with 9 bases between. Germline values: CDR1 MNHEY, CDR2 SVGAGI. CDR3 DNA sequence: TGTGCCAGCAGGAGAGATATCACAGATACGCAGTATTTT. As protein: CASRRDITDTQYF.

The chain combines TRBV6-6 with TRBJ2-5; the match to TRBD1 covers 7 bases. The germline CDR1 and CDR2 sequences are MNHNY and SVGAGI (reference sequence). The CDR3 contains 14 residues. After removal of 2 bases from V and 3 bases from J, the junction contained 3 bases not matched to a gene. DNA for the CDR3: TGTGCCAGCAGTTACCCGGGACAGAAAGAGACCCAGTACTTC. This encodes CASSYPGQKETQYF.

DNA of the CDR3: TGTGCCAGCAGCTCACAGGAGAACACTGAAGCTTTCTTT. Protein sequence: CASSSQENTEAFF. The chain has TRBV7-9 and TRBJ1-1, with D possibly being TRBD1 (5 bases). The germline V gene encodes CDR1 SEHNR and CDR2 FQNEAQ (reference sequence). The CDR3 consists of 13 residues. V was cut by 4 bases and J by 1 base, with 7 bases left in between.

The rearrangement links TRBV5-1 to TRBJ2-4; TRBD2 agrees at 7 bases. The germline V gene encodes CDR1 SGHRS and CDR2 YFSETQ. J was trimmed by 8 bases and V by 6 bases; bases with no gene match: 11. CDR3 size: 14 residues. CDR3 in amino acids: CASTQGGVRDIQYF. The CDR3 DNA reads TGCGCCAGCACCCAGGGAGGGGTTAGGGACATTCAGTACTTC.

The V gene is TRBV29-1, the J gene TRBJ2-7; possibly TRBD2 for D (5 bases). The CDR3 runs 11 residues. Germline V gene sequence: CDR1 SQVTM, CDR2 ANQGSEA. Trimming took off 7 bases at V and 4 bases at J, with 11 bases between the two ends. CDR3 residues: CSARREYEQYF. In DNA form, the CDR3 reads TGCAGCGCCAGAAGGGAGTACGAGCAGTACTTC.

The genes are TRBV5-5 and TRBJ2-5; D gene unclear. Germline CDR1 reads SGHKS; CDR2 reads YYEKEE (reference sequence). The CDR3 consists of 15 residues. V was clipped by 2 bases and J by 0 bases, with 11 bases between them. The CDR3 sequence is CASSLQLNYQETQYF. In DNA form, the CDR3 reads TGTGCCAGCAGCTTACAGCTAAATTACCAAGAGACCCAGTACTTC.

This clone was found once. The genes are TRBV18 and TRBJ1-4; 8 nucleotides match TRBD1. J was trimmed by 7 bases and V by 4 bases; bases with no gene match: 11. The CDR3 sequence is 16 residues long. CDR1 and CDR2 (germline): KGHSH, LQKENI. CDR3 DNA: TGTGCCAGCTCACAGAATCCAGGGGGCATTAGTGAAAAACTGTTTTTT. Translation gives CASSQNPGGISEKLFF. The entire variable domain, with the rest obtained from reference TRBV18 and TRBJ1-4, is as follows: NAGVMQNPRHLVRRRGQEARLRCSPMKGHSHVYWYRQLPEEGLKFMVYLQKENIIDESGMPKERFSAEFPKEGPSILRIQQVVRGDSAAYFCASSQNPGGISEKLFFGSGTQLSVL.

The sample holds one count of this clone. The V gene is TRBV29-1, the J gene TRBJ1-4; no clear D gene. Germline V gene lookup returns CDR1 SQVTM and CDR2 ANQGSEA. The CDR3 extends over 13 amino acids. V was cut by 3 bases and J by 3 bases, with 8 bases left in between. The CDR3 nucleotides are TGCAGCGTTGAGTCGCAGCCTAATGAAAAACTGTTTTTT. This codes for CSVESQPNEKLFF.

The chain joins TRBV6-5 to TRBJ1-3; tentative D call: TRBD1 (5 bases). Germline values: CDR1 MNHEY, CDR2 SVGAGI. V was trimmed by 5 bases and J by 3 bases, leaving 11 bases between them. This CDR3 comprises 14 residues. CDR3 nucleotide sequence: TGTGCCAGCAGTGAAGGGACTGTTGGAAACACCATATATTTT. Amino acids: CASSEGTVGNTIYF.

This rearrangement joins TRBV5-4 to TRBJ2-7; D remains ambiguous. Germline V gene sequence: CDR1 SGHNT, CDR2 YYREEE (reference sequence). The CDR3 loop spans 14 amino acids. With 6 bases removed from V and 1 base from J, the gap between germline ends came to 14 bases. Here the CDR3 DNA reads TGTGCCAGCAATAGTGACCCTTTTTCCTACGAGCAGTACTTC. This sequence encodes CASNSDPFSYEQYF.